These T cell receptor beta chains were read from a single sample in a study of T cells in Graves' hyperthyroidism and ophthalmopathy. TCRdb re-called the multiplex PCR reads through MiXCR, storing one row per CDR3 protein. The repertoire holds about 400,000 distinct CDR3 sequences, 20% to 30% seen once, with less than 85% in the top ten. Sample: blood. Receptor source: a man in his forties or fifties with Graves' hyperthyroidism. CDR3s include the opening cysteine and the closing phenylalanine or tryptophan. The D gene is left open where the match is weak. Part of the rows lack a size; the others show once, few, many or a class for expanded clones.

>few|TRBJ2-1|TRBV20-1|-
CSASEPPKYNEQFF
TGCAGTGCTAGCGAGCCTCCAAAATACAATGAGCAGTTCTTC
>many|TRBJ2-7|TRBV2|-
CASTPRTGADEQYF
TGTGCCAGCACCCCCCGGACTGGAGCTGACGAGCAGTACTTC
>-|TRBJ2-7|TRBV5-1|TRBD1
CASSSDRVGAYEQYF
TGCGCCAGCAGCAGTGACAGGGTCGGAGCCTACGAGCAGTACTTC
>few|TRBJ1-5|TRBV6-1|TRBD1
CASSRDRVRPQHF
TGTGCCAGCAGCCGGGACAGGGTAAGGCCCCAGCATTTT
>few|TRBJ2-7|TRBV18|TRBD1
CASSQDRGHYEQYF
TGTGCCAGCTCCCAAGACAGGGGGCATTACGAGCAGTACTTC
>-|TRBJ1-1|TRBV7-2|-
CASSSAGTGGEAFF
TGTGCCAGCAGCTCCGCGGGGACTGGGGGGGAAGCTTTCTTT
>-|TRBJ2-7|TRBV19|TRBD1
CASSTRQGENSYEQYF
TGTGCCAGTAGTACTAGACAGGGGGAAAACTCCTACGAGCAGTACTTC
>-|TRBJ2-7|TRBV5-1|TRBD2
CASSPNAGLAYEQYF
TGCGCCAGCAGCCCGAACGCGGGACTAGCGTACGAGCAGTACTTC
>few|TRBJ2-1|TRBV7-8|TRBD2
CASSYSGRSNEQFF
TGTGCCAGCAGCTATAGCGGGAGGAGCAATGAGCAGTTCTTC
>-|TRBJ1-2|TRBV9|TRBD1
CASSGFDREHYGYTF
TGTGCCAGCAGCGGGTTCGACAGGGAGCACTATGGCTACACCTTC
>-|TRBJ2-3|TRBV7-3|TRBD2
CASSLASGRTDTQYF
TGTGCCAGCAGCTTAGCTAGCGGGAGAACAGATACGCAGTATTTT
>many|TRBJ2-1|TRBV18|TRBD2
CASSPGTSGSYNEQFF
TGTGCCAGCTCACCCGGGACTAGCGGGAGTTACAATGAGCAGTTCTTC
>few|TRBJ2-1|TRBV19|TRBD2
CASSLSGTNRHEQFF
TGTGCCAGTAGCCTCTCCGGGACTAACAGGCATGAGCAGTTCTTC
>-|TRBJ2-2|TRBV20-1|-
CSASSMRDGAGELFF
TGCAGTGCTAGTAGTATGAGGGACGGGGCCGGGGAGCTGTTTTTT
>-|TRBJ1-4|TRBV6-1|-
CASSPTLPGDGEKLFF
TGTGCCAGCAGTCCCACCCTTCCAGGGGATGGTGAAAAACTGTTTTTT
>-|TRBJ2-5|TRBV10-3|-
CAISEGKETQYF
TGTGCCATCAGTGAGGGGAAAGAGACCCAGTACTTC
>few|TRBJ2-7|TRBV27|-
CASSVLQSYEQYF
TGTGCCAGCAGTGTACTACAGTCCTACGAGCAGTACTTC
>-|TRBJ2-1|TRBV28|-
CATQGGSFNEQFF
TGTGCCACCCAGGGGGGGTCTTTCAATGAGCAGTTCTTC
>few|TRBJ1-1|TRBV12-5|TRBD1
CASGPVRGANTEAFF
TGTGCTAGTGGACCGGTCAGGGGGGCGAACACTGAAGCTTTCTTT
>few|TRBJ2-1|TRBV27|TRBD2
CASTRASGSGEQFF
TGTGCCAGCACGAGGGCTAGCGGGAGCGGTGAGCAGTTCTTC
>-|TRBJ2-2|TRBV27|TRBD2
CASKDYSGTSGTGELFF
TGTGCCAGCAAAGATTATTCCGGGACTAGCGGCACCGGGGAGCTGTTTTTT
>-|TRBJ2-1|TRBV29-1|TRBD1
CSILRTGTGVYNEQFF
TGCAGCATACTACGTACCGGGACAGGGGTCTACAATGAGCAGTTCTTC
>few|TRBJ2-5|TRBV7-9|-
CASTHPGPTETQYF
TGTGCCAGCACCCACCCAGGGCCCACGGAGACCCAGTACTTC
>-|TRBJ2-7|TRBV18|TRBD1
CASSPSTGTGLYEQYF
TGTGCCAGCTCACCCTCCACCGGGACAGGACTCTACGAGCAGTACTTC
>many|TRBJ2-3|TRBV7-7|-
CASSFRTSTDTQYF
TGTGCCAGCAGCTTCCGGACCAGCACAGATACGCAGTATTTT
>-|TRBJ2-7|TRBV6-2/TRBV6-3|-
CASSWGAGYEQYF
TGTGCCAGCAGTTGGGGAGCTGGCTACGAGCAGTACTTC
>once|TRBJ1-2|TRBV7-9|-
CASSQDRGKYGYTF
TGCGCCAGCAGCCAAGACCGGGGGAAGTATGGCTACACCTTC
>-|TRBJ1-2|TRBV6-1|TRBD1
CASSAGQGYGYTF
TGTGCCAGCAGTGCCGGACAGGGCTATGGCTACACCTTC